In this sample, the clone carrying this T cell receptor beta chain turned up once. These data belong to a study of blood T cell repertoires in COVID-19. Study at large: Sites across the United States, Italy and Spain contributed samples from acute and convalescent COVID-19.

Germline V gene lookup returns CDR1 LNHDA and CDR2 SQIVND (reference sequence). The CDR3 is 17 residues long. Trimming took 7 bases from V and 1 from J, leaving 20 bases between them. Source study methods: Reference gene primer amplification in the assay estimated nucleated cell counts. Measured with immunoSEQ multiplex PCR; TCRdb has only the in-frame clones, and not every one. That table furnishes V, J and clone size, whereas the DNA furnished D and trimming. The data hold around 140,000 clones, with 76% observed a single time. This rearrangement joins TRBV19 to TRBJ1-5; D unresolved. The TCR originated in a woman aged 80 or over with active or convalescent COVID-19. Sequencing input: peripheral blood. This CDR3 reads CASKPRTSRVSNQPQHF. For the CDR3, the DNA is TGTGCCAGTAAACCGAGGACTTCTCGGGTAAGCAATCAGCCCCAGCATTTT. Combining the CDR3 with reference TRBV19 and TRBJ1-5 gives the whole variable domain DGGITQSPKYLFRKEGQNVTLSCEQNLNHDAMYWYRQDPGQGLRLIYYSQIVNDFQKGDIAEGYSVSREKKESFPLTVTSAQKNPTAFYLCASKPRTSRVSNQPQHFGDGTRLSIL.